This TCR beta chain was recovered during a study of control samples from healthy donors and cancer patients. Measured with immunoSEQ multiplex PCR; TCRdb has only the in-frame clones, and not every one. Among some 140,000 clones listed, roughly 92% were seen once. V dropped 7 bases and J dropped 3 bases, with 5 bases sitting between them. This CDR3 is 11 amino acids long. Germline V lookup: CDR1 SEHNR, CDR2 FQNEAQ (reference sequence). This chain joins TRBV7-9 and TRBJ2-3; unclear D gene. This sequence was found in a man between 25 and 39 years old in good health. Sequenced material: blood. Here the CDR3 reads CASTSTDTQYF. As DNA, the CDR3 is TGTGCCAGCACGTCAACAGATACGCAGTATTTT.